The 32 T cell receptor beta chains reported below all come from one sample, sequenced in a study of T cells in Graves' hyperthyroidism and ophthalmopathy. Template material for amplifying TCR beta CDR3 regions consisted of RNA transcripts. When the TCR CDR3 underwent first-round RT-PCR, the HTBI primer set was used. MiXCR was run by TCRdb on the multiplex PCR reads, yielding one entry per CDR3 protein. This table has hundreds of thousands of distinct CDR3 sequences, 45% appearing once. Sequences were obtained from peripheral blood or thyroid tissue (not recorded which). These receptors were taken from an adult man with Graves' disease, either hyperthyroidism or ophthalmopathy (not recorded which).

As regards this clonotype: One end of the junction fails to match germline, which may point to a read error. This chain links TRBV29-1 with TRBJ1-1; D is unclear. Germline lookup yields CDR1 SQVTM and CDR2 ANQGSEA. This CDR3 has 12 amino acids. The DNA of the CDR3 is TGCAGCGTTAATCGGGGTCACACTGAAGCTCTCTTT. As protein: CSVNRGHTEALF. The whole variable domain, remainder taken from reference TRBV29-1 and TRBJ1-1, is SAVISQKPSRDICQRGTSLTIQCQVDSQVTMMFWYRQQPGQSLTLIATANQGSEATYESGFVIDKFPISRPNLTFSTLTVSNMSPEDSSIYLCSVNRGHTEALFGQGTRLTVV.

In its sample, this clonotype was seen many times. The J gene is TRBJ2-7, the V gene TRBV29-1; D uncertain. The CDR3 spans 14 residues. Trimming removed 3 bases at V and 5 bases at J, with 17 bases between. Germline CDR1 SQVTM, CDR2 ANQGSEA. The CDR3, as DNA: TGCAGCGTTGATTCGGGCGGTACAAGGGACGAGCAGTACTTC. It is translated as CSVDSGGTRDEQYF.

This clonotype was detected only once. The chain has TRBV6-1 and TRBJ1-2; the D is unclear. V lost 4 bases, J lost 4 bases, and 13 bases lay in between. The CDR3 has 14 residues. Germline assignment: CDR1 MNHNS and CDR2 SASEGT. CDR3 sequence: CASSGESSRYGYTF. In DNA form, the CDR3 reads TGTGCCAGCAGTGGGGAGAGTTCCCGCTATGGCTACACCTTC.

This clonotype has a handful of counts. The chain has TRBV7-2 and TRBJ1-4; D is perhaps TRBD1 (5 bases). CDR3 size: 13 residues. Trimming took off 5 bases at V and 8 bases at J, with 12 bases between the two ends. Germline values: CDR1 SGHTA, CDR2 FQGNSA. CDR3 region: CASSLGGSEKLFF. The CDR3 DNA is TGTGCCAGCAGCCTGGGGGGGTCGGAAAAACTGTTTTTT.

The CDR3 here is CGAHLAGVGQYF. CDR3 nucleotide sequence: TGCGGCGCCCATCTAGCGGGAGTTGGGCAGTACTTC. V and J are TRBV29-1 and TRBJ2-7, with 10 bases that match TRBD2. The CDR3 loop spans 12 amino acids. Germline lookup yields CDR1 SQVTM and CDR2 ANQGSEA.

This clonotype came up many times. The CDR3 coding sequence is TGCGCCAGCAGTGAGTGGGACAGTGGACCGAAGGTCAACTATGGCTACACCTTC. Translation gives CASSEWDSGPKVNYGYTF. V and J are TRBV10-2 and TRBJ1-2, with 7 bases aligning to TRBD1. Per the germline V gene, CDR1 is WSHSY and CDR2 is SAAADI. This CDR3 is 18 amino acids long. V lost 1 base, J lost 2 bases, and 13 bases stayed unmatched.

This clonotype has a handful of counts. The chain uses TRBV10-3 and TRBJ2-2, with TRBD1 identical over 7 bases. CDR1 is ENHRY, CDR2 SYGVKD, per germline. Trimming took 10 bases from V and 5 from J; bases not matched to a gene: 13. The CDR3 sequence is 15 residues long. Written as DNA, the CDR3 is TGTGCCAGCAGAGAAGACAGGGTGGGGACCGGGGAGCTGTTTTTT. Encoded protein: CASREDRVGTGELFF.

This clonotype was picked up many times. The genes are TRBV5-1 and TRBJ1-3; D is ambiguous. V was clipped by 0 bases and J by 4 bases, with 5 bases between them. The CDR3 totals 13 residues. Germline CDR1 reads SGHRS; CDR2 reads YFSETQ. CDR3 nucleotides: TGCGCCAGCAGCTTGGAGAGGGGAAACACCATATATTTT. This gives the protein CASSLERGNTIYF.

The chain recombines TRBV12-3 or TRBV12-4 with TRBJ1-3, with 7 bases fitting TRBD1. J was trimmed by 3 bases and V by 1 base; bases with no gene match: 6. The CDR3 length is 16 residues. The CDR3 DNA is TGTGCCAGCAGTTTAGGCGGGACAGCGGGTGGAAACACCATATATTTT. Protein product: CASSLGGTAGGNTIYF.

As regards this clonotype: Being one base from a much bigger clone, this may be a read error. The V gene is TRBV24-1, the J gene TRBJ1-1; a possible D gene is TRBD1 (6 bases). V shed 11 bases and J shed 1 base, with 13 bases lying between them. Per germline, CDR1 KGHDR and CDR2 SFDVKD. This CDR3 region has 13 residues. The CDR3 spells CAISGTRNTEAFF. In nucleotides, the CDR3 is TGTGCCATCAGCGGGACAAGGAACACTGAAGCTTTCTTT.

Of note for this clonotype: The junction differs from germline at one of its ends, possibly a read error. The J gene is TRBJ1-3, the V gene TRBV7-9; TRBD1 is a possible D gene (5 bases). CDR3 length equals 14 residues. The germline V gene has CDR1 SEHNR and CDR2 FQNEAQ (reference sequence). The CDR3 here is CASSLATVGNTVYF. For the CDR3, the DNA is TGTGCCAGCAGCTTAGCGACAGTAGGAAACACCGTATATTTT. The whole variable domain, remainder taken from reference TRBV7-9 and TRBJ1-3, is DTGVSQNPRHKITKRGQNVTFRCDPISEHNRLYWYRQTLGQGPEFLTYFQNEAQLEKSRLLSDRFSAERPKGSFSTLEIQRTEQGDSAMYLCASSLATVGNTVYFGEGSWLTVV.

This rearrangement joins TRBV10-3 to TRBJ2-7; 11 bases are a match to TRBD1. V lost 10 bases and J lost 4; bases outside the gene matches: 3. The CDR3 is 12 amino acids. Germline lookup yields CDR1 ENHRY and CDR2 SYGVKD. The CDR3 coding sequence is TGTGCCACCGGACAGGGGGCTTACGAGCAGTACTTC. Residues: CATGQGAYEQYF.

The genes are TRBV12-3 or TRBV12-4 and TRBJ1-2; perhaps TRBD1 as D (5 bases). The CDR3 is 13 residues long. Between the trimmed V and J ends, which lost 10 bases and 7 bases, there was a span of 19 bases. The CDR3 DNA sequence: TGTGCCATCAACCCCAGGGAGTTGGTTGGCTACACCTTC. Amino acid sequence: CAINPRELVGYTF.

This clonotype came up a few times. The chain links TRBV5-1 to TRBJ2-7; 13 positions agree with TRBD2. The CDR3 consists of 15 residues. After removal of 4 bases from V and 6 bases from J, the junction contained 7 bases not matched to a gene. From germline, CDR1 is SGHRS and CDR2 YFSETQ. The CDR3 loop is CASSPGLAGRGEQYF. In DNA form, the CDR3 reads TGCGCCAGCAGCCCGGGACTAGCGGGGCGTGGCGAGCAGTACTTC.

This clonotype was seen a handful of times. The chain recombines TRBV6-1 with TRBJ1-5; no definite D call. The CDR3 is 14 amino acids. CDR1 is MNHNS, CDR2 SASEGT, per germline. V was pared by 5 bases and J by 6 bases, with 14 bases between. CDR3 amino acids: CASSSDGLVQPQHF. CDR3 nucleotides: TGTGCCAGCAGTTCGGACGGACTCGTTCAGCCCCAGCATTTT.

The CDR3 region has the DNA TGCGCCAGCAGCCAAGAGCCAAACCAGGGGGCGAGAGGATCACCCCTCCACTTT. It yields the protein CASSQEPNQGARGSPLHF. The chain joins TRBV4-1 to TRBJ1-6, with 8 bases fitting TRBD1. The V segment lost 0 bases and the J segment 10 bases; nucleotides outside the gene matches: 14. This CDR3 is built from 18 residues. CDR1 is MGHRA, CDR2 YSYEKL, per germline.

This clonotype was counted only a few times. The genes are TRBV5-5 and TRBJ1-2; maybe TRBD1 (6 bases). CDR3 length: 17 residues. Germline V gene sequence: CDR1 SGHKS, CDR2 YYEKEE (reference sequence). V lost 0 bases and J 0 bases, leaving 15 bases between the germline ends. DNA of the CDR3: TGTGCCAGCAGCTTGGCCGGGACACCGATAACTAACTATGGCTACACCTTC. This codes for CASSLAGTPITNYGYTF. The entire variable domain, with the rest obtained from reference TRBV5-5 and TRBJ1-2, is as follows: DAGVTQSPTHLIKTRGQQVTLRCSPISGHKSVSWYQQVLGQGPQFIFQYYEKEERGRGNFPDRFSARQFPNYSSELNVNALLLGDSALYLCASSLAGTPITNYGYTFGSGTRLTVV.

The chain has TRBV2 and TRBJ2-3; unclear D gene. The CDR3 loop spans 12 amino acids. V was pared by 6 bases and J by 4 bases, with 8 bases between. Looked up from germline, CDR1 is SNHLY and CDR2 is FYNNEI. In DNA, the CDR3 is TGTGCCAGCAGCGCAGTTTCAGATACGCAGTATTTT. Translation: CASSAVSDTQYF. Supplemented by reference TRBV2 and TRBJ2-3, the full variable domain reads EPEVTQTPSHQVTQMGQEVILRCVPISNHLYFYWYRQILGQKVEFLVSFYNNEISEKSEIFDDQFSVERPDGSNFTLKIRSTKLEDSAMYFCASSAVSDTQYFGPGTRLTVL.

The genes are TRBV20-1 and TRBJ2-7; D remains unclear. Germline CDR1 is DFQATT and CDR2 is SNEGSKA (reference sequence). The CDR3 is 12 residues long. The V end lost 0 bases, the J end lost 4 bases, and 7 bases lay between the germline ends. Written as DNA, the CDR3 is TGCAGTGCTAGAGATCAAGGGTACGAGCAGTACTTC. Protein product: CSARDQGYEQYF.

This clonotype was found a few times. The chain combines TRBV10-1 with TRBJ1-6; D ambiguous. Trimming cost V 3 bases and J 6 bases, with 9 bases left between them. The CDR3 runs 14 residues. CDR1 WNHNN and CDR2 SYGVQD come from the germline V gene (reference sequence). The CDR3 is CASSEKGSNSPLHF. In DNA form, the CDR3 reads TGCGCCAGCAGTGAAAAGGGATCTAATTCACCCCTCCACTTT.

The chain uses TRBV5-4 and TRBJ1-1, with 7 bases that match TRBD1. The CDR3 is 15 amino acids. After removal of 4 bases from V and 3 bases from J, the junction contained 9 bases not matched to a gene. Germline assignment: CDR1 SGHNT and CDR2 YYREEE (reference sequence). DNA for the CDR3: TGTGCCAGCAGCGAAAAGCAGGGGGTCTACACTGAAGCTTTCTTT. Amino acid sequence: CASSEKQGVYTEAFF. Drawing the rest from reference TRBV5-4 and TRBJ1-1, the complete variable domain is ETGVTQSPTHLIKTRGQQVTLRCSSQSGHNTVSWYQQALGQGPQFIFQYYREEENGRGNFPPRFSGLQFPNYSSELNVNALELDDSALYLCASSEKQGVYTEAFFGQGTRLTVV.

V is TRBV20-1 and J is TRBJ1-2; 10 bases are shared with TRBD1. Germline V CDR1 and CDR2: DFQATT, SNEGSKA (reference sequence). Trimming took 2 bases from V and 7 from J; bases not matched to a gene: 10. This CDR3 is 15 amino acids long. The CDR3: CSARPPGQGHGGYTF. The CDR3 DNA sequence: TGCAGTGCTAGACCTCCGGGACAGGGGCATGGTGGCTACACCTTC.

This clonotype was recorded many times. The chain uses TRBV7-9 and TRBJ1-2; D is unresolved. V lost 4 bases, J lost 0 bases, and 9 bases lay in between. The CDR3 is 14 amino acids. Germline V gene sequence: CDR1 SEHNR, CDR2 FQNEAQ (reference sequence). The CDR3 region has the DNA TGTGCCAGCAGCTACAGAGATGCTAACTATGGCTACACCTTC. Its protein product is CASSYRDANYGYTF.

In its sample, this clonotype was seen many times. The chain recombines TRBV7-2 with TRBJ2-7; 14 bases align to TRBD2. Trimming removed 5 bases from V and 7 bases from J; junction bases left unmatched: 10. Germline V lookup: CDR1 SGHTA, CDR2 FQGNSA. The CDR3 loop spans 16 amino acids. CDR3 region: CASSLRLAGGPREQYF. The CDR3, as DNA: TGTGCCAGCAGCCTAAGACTAGCGGGAGGGCCTAGAGAGCAGTACTTC.

Many counts were recorded for this clonotype. V usage is TRBV15 and J usage is TRBJ2-7, with 7 nucleotides matching TRBD1. V gave up 8 bases and J gave up 2 bases; unmatched junction bases: 3. CDR3 length equals 12 residues. Germline lookup yields CDR1 LNHNV and CDR2 YYDKDF (reference sequence). CDR3 nucleotide sequence: TGTGCCACCGGGACAGAGACCTACGAGCAGTACTTC. It translates to CATGTETYEQYF.

V is TRBV20-1 and J is TRBJ1-5; no reliable D call. Trimming shortened V by 4 bases and J by 1 base, and 11 bases separated the two germline ends. Germline values: CDR1 DFQATT, CDR2 SNEGSKA (reference sequence). The CDR3 covers 14 residues. CDR3 bases: TGCAGTGCTAACGAGGGAGGAAGCAATCAGCCCCAGCATTTT. It specifies CSANEGGSNQPQHF.

As concerns this clonotype: A much more abundant neighbour one base away suggests this may be a read error. The CDR3: CATSDRVSNTEAFF. CDR3 nucleotides: TGTGCCACCAGTGACAGGGTATCGAACACTGAAGCTTTCTTT. J is TRBJ1-1 and V is TRBV2; TRBD1 aligns across 7 bases. The germline gives CDR1 SNHLY, CDR2 FYNNEI. The CDR3 is 14 amino acids.

This clonotype was seen only a few times. This sequence may be a read error, since a much larger clone differs from it by one base. This chain links TRBV10-3 with TRBJ2-7; D perhaps matches TRBD2 (6 bases). The CDR3 runs to 11 residues. Germline CDR1 and CDR2: ENHRY and SYGVKD. V was cut by 8 bases and J by 4 bases, with 9 bases left in between. The CDR3 DNA reads as TGTGCCATCGGTGCGGGGTACGAGCAGTACTTC. This encodes CAIGAGYEQYF.

This sequence joins TRBV9 and TRBJ2-7, with 8 nucleotides matching TRBD2. Unmatched junction bases numbered 14, after V lost 3 bases and J lost 6 bases. The CDR3 sequence is 16 residues long. Per the germline V gene, CDR1 is SGDLS and CDR2 is YYNGEE. The CDR3 coding sequence is TGTGCCAGCAGCGCATCCGGGACTAGAAGGATTTGCGAGCAGTACTTC. Translated, it gives CASSASGTRRICEQYF.

The chain has TRBV20-1 and TRBJ2-2; 7 nucleotides agree with TRBD1. CDR1 and CDR2 (germline): DFQATT, SNEGSKA (reference sequence). V trimming: 0 bases; J trimming: 7 bases; junction bases outside the gene matches: 5. This CDR3 has 14 amino acids. The CDR3 region has the DNA TGCAGTGCTAGAGAGAAGGGGGCGATCGGGGAGCTGTTTTTT. Its protein is CSAREKGAIGELFF.

The chain uses TRBV20-1 and TRBJ2-7; D tentatively reads TRBD1 or TRBD2 (7 bases each). V was pared by 3 bases and J by 1 base, with 16 bases between. CDR1 DFQATT and CDR2 SNEGSKA come from the germline V gene (reference sequence). CDR3 length: 15 residues. CDR3 nucleotide sequence: TGCAGTGCTAGGCCTCCAGGGGGGGCTTCCTACGAGCAGTACTTC. Its protein is CSARPPGGASYEQYF.

The CDR3 nucleotides read TGTGCCAGCAGTGCTGCGATAGACAGGGGGCATCAGCCCCAGCATTTT. Translation gives CASSAAIDRGHQPQHF. V gene TRBV7-8 combines with J gene TRBJ1-5; 10 bases fit TRBD1. The CDR3 has 16 residues. Germline CDR1 SGHVS, CDR2 FQNEAQ. The ends lost 6 bases at V and 5 bases at J; junction bases unmatched: 10.